This is a list of T cell receptor beta chains from one sample in a study of T cell clonotyping in hematopoietic cell transplantation. The assay was immunoSEQ multiplex PCR, and TCRdb's table has in-frame clones only and misses some. Among 2,500 to 3,500 clones listed, nearly 97% were seen once. Here the sequenced sample was peripheral blood mononuclear cells, taken before stem cell transplant. These receptors were obtained from a woman between 45 and 60 years old with chronic myeloid leukemia. Some clones in this sample may be carry-over from other donors' samples. The CDR3 runs from the conserved cysteine through the conserved F or W. The D gene is left open where the match is weak. Clone size is given for some rows only: seen once, a few or many times, or a class if the clone is expanded.

J | V | size | D | DNA | CDR3
TRBJ1-5 | TRBV19 | NA | NA | TGTGCCAGTAGAGATAAACAGGGAATCAATCAGCCCCAGCATTTT | CASRDKQGINQPQHF
TRBJ1-6 | TRBV28 | NA | NA | TGTGCCATTCGTCCCCCCGGGACCGATAATTCACCCCTCCACTTT | CAIRPPGTDNSPLHF
TRBJ1-2 | TRBV30 | NA | NA | TGTGCCTGGAACAGGGCCTTCTATGGCTACACCTTC | CAWNRAFYGYTF
TRBJ2-1 | TRBV30 | NA | TRBD2 | TGTGCCTCTAGCGGGCCTTACAATGAGCAGTTCTTC | CASSGPYNEQFF
TRBJ2-1 | TRBV11-3 | NA | TRBD1 | TGTGCCAGCAGCTTAGCCGGGACAGGGATCGTCAATGAGCAGTTCTTC | CASSLAGTGIVNEQFF
TRBJ1-1 | TRBV11-2 | NA | TRBD1 | TGTGCCAGCAGCCCCCGGACAGGAGTGAACACTGAAGCTTTCTTT | CASSPRTGVNTEAFF
TRBJ2-5 | TRBV5-1 | once | TRBD1 | TGCGCCAGCAGCGGAGGGGGGACAGGGCAAGAGACCCAGTACTTC | CASSGGGTGQETQYF
TRBJ1-1 | TRBV5-6 | NA | NA | TGTGCCAGCAGCCTATCAAGGACTGAAGCTTTCTTT | CASSLSRTEAFF
TRBJ2-5 | TRBV11-2 | NA | TRBD1 | TGTGCCAGCAGCTTCAACAGGGGTAAAGAGACCCAGTACTTC | CASSFNRGKETQYF
TRBJ1-4 | TRBV7-6 | NA | NA | TGTGCCAGCAGCTTAGAAGCACCACATCCGCTGTTTTTT | CASSLEAPHPLFF
TRBJ1-1 | TRBV6-1 | NA | NA | TGTGCCAGCAGTAAAACAGGGATTGAGACTTTCTTT | CASSKTGIETFF
TRBJ2-5 | TRBV11-2 | NA | NA | TGTGCCAGCAGCCAGTTTGGGGAGACCCAGTACTTC | CASSQFGETQYF
TRBJ2-7 | TRBV30 | NA | NA | TGTGCCTGGAGTTTTGGGTTAGGGGGGAGATACGAGCAGTACTTC | CAWSFGLGGRYEQYF
TRBJ1-5 | TRBV2 | NA | NA | TGTGCCAGCAGTGAAGCTTTACGGGTCAATCAGCCCCAGCATTTT | CASSEALRVNQPQHF
TRBJ2-6 | TRBV7-2 | NA | NA | TGTGCCAGCAGCTGTTTGAGCAGAGACGAAAGTCGGGCCAACGTCCTGACTTTC | CASSCLSRDESRANVLTF
TRBJ2-7 | TRBV11-2 | NA | NA | TGTGCCAGCAGCTCCTACGAGCAGTACTTC | CASSSYEQYF
TRBJ1-1 | TRBV9 | NA | NA | TGTGCCAGCAGCGTAGACTTGAACACTGAAGCTTTCTTT | CASSVDLNTEAFF
TRBJ1-2 | TRBV6-6 | NA | NA | TGTGCCAGCACCTCAGAGGGGTTCTATGGCTACACCTTC | CASTSEGFYGYTF
TRBJ2-3 | TRBV5-1 | NA | NA | TGCGCCAGCAGCTTGGCGGCTAGCACAGATACGCAGTATTTT | CASSLAASTDTQYF
TRBJ2-7 | TRBV28 | NA | NA | TGTGCCAGCAGTTTAGGAGACCTCGGCAGGGCCCGGCAGATCTACGAGCAGTACTTC | CASSLGDLGRARQIYEQYF
TRBJ2-7 | TRBV19 | NA | TRBD2 | TGTGCCAGTAGTATACAACCGGGACTAGCCTTCGAGCAGTACTTC | CASSIQPGLAFEQYF
TRBJ1-1 | TRBV5-6 | NA | NA | TGTGCCAGCAGCTCGAGACGTCAGTGGGGAAACACTGAAGCTTTCTTT | CASSSRRQWGNTEAFF
TRBJ2-3 | TRBV9 | NA | NA | TGTGCCAGCAGCGTAGCCGGTCAGGGGTACACAGATACGCAGTATTTT | CASSVAGQGYTDTQYF
TRBJ1-2 | TRBV28 | once | NA | TGTGCCAGCAGTCCCCAAGACGGGATCAACTATGGCTACACCTTC | CASSPQDGINYGYTF
TRBJ1-2 | TRBV14 | NA | NA | TGTGCCAGCAGCCAAGATGTTCTGCGGGGCTACACCTTC | CASSQDVLRGYTF
TRBJ1-2 | TRBV7-9 | NA | TRBD1 | TGTGCCAGCAGCTTGTCCACAGGGGTCTATGGCTACACCTTC | CASSLSTGVYGYTF
TRBJ2-3 | TRBV5-1 | NA | TRBD2 | TGCGCCAGCAGCTTTCAGGGGGGACTAGCGGGACCCGGGGAAGATACGCAGTATTTT | CASSFQGGLAGPGEDTQYF
TRBJ2-3 | TRBV2 | NA | NA | TGTGCCAGCAGTCCTAGACTAGGAGGCACAGATACGCAGTATTTT | CASSPRLGGTDTQYF
TRBJ1-3 | TRBV30 | NA | NA | TGTGCCTGGAGTCCTGGGGCGCCTCGCCCCAAGTTT | CAWSPGAPRPKF
TRBJ2-3 | TRBV28 | NA | TRBD2 | TGTGCCAGCAGTTTGATTCTAGCGGGAGGACGCACAGATACGCAGTATTTT | CASSLILAGGRTDTQYF
TRBJ2-1 | TRBV4-2 | NA | NA | TGTGCCAGCAGCGCAAGGGGTTTGACCGGGGACTACAATGAGCAGTTCTTC | CASSARGLTGDYNEQFF
TRBJ2-7 | TRBV4-3 | once | NA | TGCGCCAGCAGCCAAGATCAGGGGAGAGGCTACGAGCAGTACTTC | CASSQDQGRGYEQYF